This T cell receptor beta chain was observed in a study of T-cell reconstitution after alpha-beta-depleted transplantation in children. Study-wide results and caveats: Surviving recipient T cells and intrathymic progenitors accounted for some patients' high TCRbeta diversity at day 60. At one year after transplant, newly produced T cells mostly accounted for T-cell counts and diversity. At around two months after transplant, the alpha-beta T cells were reportedly derived from several hundred expanded clones that came from non-depleted graft cells.

This clonotype appeared a few times. The antigen is not known. Library preparation (for TCRbeta) was performed with unique molecular identifiers. TCRdb passed the PCR reads through MiXCR, listing each CDR3 protein once. This sample has more than 400,000 distinct CDR3 sequences; 43% occur once, and the top ten carry under 30%. V shed 4 bases, J shed 5 bases, and the junction held 7 bases outside the gene matches. Germline CDR1 LGHDT, CDR2 YNNKEL (reference sequence). The CDR3 is made up of 14 amino acids. The source material was PBMCs, sampled before TCRalphabeta/CD19-depleted stem cell transplant. The V gene is TRBV3-1, the J gene TRBJ1-1; 7 bases are shared with TRBD1. The sequence came from a girl aged 2-10 years with aplastic anemia, due to receive a stem cell transplant. This chain's CDR3 is CASSRREQGTEAFF. The CDR3 bases are TGTGCCAGCAGCCGGAGGGAACAGGGGACTGAAGCTTTCTTT.